The TCR beta chain described here comes from a study of technical replicates of blood from several donors. Repertoires were generated with immunoSEQ multiplex PCR, while TCRdb's copy carries only in-frame clones and drops some. The sample comprises 95,000 to 100,000 clones, 96% of which are singletons, and over 0.2% rests with the top ten. J gave up 5 bases and V 2 bases, and 7 bases lay outside the gene matches. The CDR3 has 16 residues. The rearrangement links TRBV23-1 to TRBJ2-7; TRBD1 matches 12 bases. TRBV23-1 is classed as an ORF, of uncertain function. This TCR was recovered from a human donor in good health. Sequenced: T cells isolated from PBMCs. CDR3 protein: CASSQRDRGRFHEQYF. The CDR3 DNA follows: TGCGCCAGCAGTCAAAGGGACAGGGGGCGCTTCCACGAGCAGTACTTC.